This TCR beta chain comes out of a study of blood T cell repertoires in COVID-19. Study-wide context: Donors in the United States, Italy and Spain gave samples during acute or convalescent COVID-19. T cells, B-cell-depleted T cells, or PBMCs supplied cDNA or gDNA.

This CDR3 spans 15 amino acids. Germline values: CDR1 MNHEY, CDR2 SMNVEV (reference sequence). The V gene lost 5 bases and the J gene lost 11 bases, with 21 bases spanning the gap. Per the original data handling: For nucleated cells, counts were estimated from reference gene primer amplification. The repertoire was sequenced with immunoSEQ multiplex PCR; TCRdb's copy has only in-frame clones and lacks some. V, J and clone size are those of that table, while D and trimming were read from the DNA. The data show over 100,000 clones, more than 75% seen once. This clone was picked up one time. This TCR derives from a man aged 60 to 69 with active or convalescent COVID-19. Sequences were obtained from peripheral blood. The chain has TRBV27 and TRBJ1-4, with TRBD1 as a possible D gene (5 bases). This chain's CDR3 is CASSARRDLEGKLFF. The CDR3 nucleotides are TGTGCCAGCAGTGCGCGCCGGGACCTGGAGGGGAAACTGTTTTTT.